This T cell receptor beta chain was recovered during a study of T cells in Graves' hyperthyroidism and ophthalmopathy. Amplification yielded TCR beta CDR3 regions, with RNA transcripts as the source. During a first-round RT-PCR of the TCR CDR3, the HTBI primer set was used. TCRdb ran MiXCR on the multiplex PCR reads and lists one entry per CDR3 protein. Here the sample spans about 360,000 distinct CDR3 sequences, 20% to 25% being singletons. The CDR3 is 11 amino acids. Germline lookup yields CDR1 MNHEY and CDR2 SVGEGT. The V end lost 4 bases, the J end lost 7 bases, and 5 bases lay between the germline ends.

The sequence was obtained from a man aged 45-60 years with Graves' hyperthyroidism. V usage is TRBV6-2 or TRBV6-3 and J usage is TRBJ2-1; D not resolved. The sample consisted of blood. This CDR3 is CASSWWNEQFF. The CDR3, as DNA: TGTGCCAGCAGTTGGTGGAATGAGCAGTTCTTC.